These 8 T cell receptor beta chains originate from one sample sequenced in a study of PD-1 blockade in classical Hodgkin lymphoma. Sequencing was performed with immunoSEQ multiplex PCR; in TCRdb, only in-frame clones are kept and a portion is missing. The sample records roughly 30,000 clones, 75% to 90% being singletons. Time point described: newly diagnosed, previously untreated cHL patient sample. The authors purified CD4+ T cells from thawed PBMCs by magnetic negative selection. Sequenced: CD4+ T cells from blood. The receptors originated from a human donor with classical Hodgkin lymphoma.

The chain couples TRBV7-2 to TRBJ1-1; no clear D. Per the germline V gene, CDR1 is SGHTA and CDR2 is FQGNSA. V lost 3 bases and J 2 bases, leaving 7 bases between the germline ends. This CDR3 has 13 amino acids. The CDR3 sequence: CASSLTFNTEAFF. In DNA, the CDR3 is TGTGCCAGCAGCTTGACATTTAACACTGAAGCTTTCTTT.

The CDR3 sequence is CASRISNTQYF. Here the CDR3 DNA reads TGTGCCAGCAGGATTAGCAATACGCAGTATTTT. V gene TRBV7-9 combines with J gene TRBJ2-3; the D is unclear. CDR1 is SEHNR and CDR2 is FQNEAQ in the germline V gene (reference sequence). CDR3 size: 11 residues. The V end was cut by 6 bases, the J end by 7 bases, with 8 bases between. Complete variable domain (other parts from reference TRBV7-9 and TRBJ2-3): DTGVSQNPRHKITKRGQNVTFRCDPISEHNRLYWYRQTLGQGPEFLTYFQNEAQLEKSRLLSDRFSAERPKGSFSTLEIQRTEQGDSAMYLCASRISNTQYFGPGTRLTVL.

CDR3 in DNA: TGTGCCAGCTCACCATCAGGAGTAGCCAAAAACATTCAGTACTTC. It encodes CASSPSGVAKNIQYF. The chain joins TRBV18 to TRBJ2-4; D is undetermined. Per the germline V gene, CDR1 is KGHSH and CDR2 is LQKENI. V gave up 2 bases and J gave up 0 bases, with 8 bases separating them. The CDR3 length is 15 residues.

V gene TRBV2 combines with J gene TRBJ2-1; D might be TRBD2 (6 bases). Trimming removed 1 base from V and 16 bases from J, with 11 bases in between. The CDR3 contains 11 residues. Per the germline V gene, CDR1 is SNHLY and CDR2 is FYNNEI. The CDR3 DNA follows: TGTGCCAGCAGTGAAGGACTAGTACCTTTCTTC. Translating it yields CASSEGLVPFF.

The CDR3 coding sequence is TGTGCCAGCATCCACCGGACAGGGACTGGAAACACCATATATTTT. This encodes CASIHRTGTGNTIYF. The gene calls are TRBV28 and TRBJ1-3, with TRBD1 matching over 8 bases. The germline V gene has CDR1 MDHEN and CDR2 SYDVKM. The CDR3 loop spans 15 amino acids. J was trimmed by 2 bases and V by 7 bases; bases with no gene match: 7.

The V and J genes are TRBV6-5 and TRBJ2-3, with D maybe TRBD1 (5 bases). V gave up 6 bases and J gave up 4 bases, with 11 bases separating them. Germline V gene lookup returns CDR1 MNHEY and CDR2 SVGAGI. The length of the CDR3 is 13 residues. Written as DNA, the CDR3 is TGTGCCAGCAGCCACCCAGGGTCAGATACGCAGTATTTT. This codes for CASSHPGSDTQYF.

This sequence joins TRBV5-4 and TRBJ1-1; D may be TRBD1 (5 bases). CDR1 SGHNT and CDR2 YYREEE come from the germline V gene (reference sequence). Trimming shortened V by 4 bases and J by 1 base, and 14 bases separated the two germline ends. CDR3 length equals 15 residues. The DNA for the CDR3 is TGTGCCAGCAGCGCCGCACGTCAGGGGAACACTGAAGCTTTCTTT. Amino acid sequence: CASSAARQGNTEAFF.

The chain combines TRBV18 with TRBJ2-7; tentative D call: TRBD2 (6 bases). The V end was cut by 0 bases, the J end by 0 bases, with 9 bases between. The CDR3 loop spans 15 amino acids. From germline, CDR1 is KGHSH and CDR2 LQKENI. The CDR3 protein is CASSPPGGSSYEQYF. In nucleotides, the CDR3 is TGTGCCAGCTCACCACCGGGAGGTTCCTCCTACGAGCAGTACTTC. The full variable domain, with the rest looked up from reference TRBV18 and TRBJ2-7, is NAGVMQNPRHLVRRRGQEARLRCSPMKGHSHVYWYRQLPEEGLKFMVYLQKENIIDESGMPKERFSAEFPKEGPSILRIQQVVRGDSAAYFCASSPPGGSSYEQYFGPGTRLTVT.